This T cell receptor beta chain was documented in a study of shared clonotypes between healthy human individuals (TCRdb year 2020). Describing the broader study: The cohort included a few men and a couple of women between 18 and 49 years of age. Different laboratories and diverse techniques were used to prepare libraries and sequence TCR repertoires, to increase sequencing depth and limit assay-specific biases. Each donor's leukapheresis produced roughly between roughly 0.85 and 10 billion PBMCs. Blood TCR repertoires of a handful of healthy adults were deeply sequenced to estimate repertoire size and the extent of clonotype sharing between individuals.

V and J lose 1 base and 5 bases, and a span of 8 bases separates them. Sequences LNHDA (CDR1) and SQIVND (CDR2) are obtained from the germline V gene (reference sequence). The CDR3 numbers 13 residues from cysteine through phenylalanine. Solely the CDR3 DNA is kept, with 39 bases framed from the first base. The donors were healthy, HIV-negative adults with no recently reported acute infections or vaccinations. Only Caucasian adults living in Nashville, Tennessee, USA were represented among the donors. For unsorted samples, roughly 91 million PBMCs were counted, and genomic DNA was extracted using the QIAamp DNA Blood Mini kit. Blood was obtained by leukapheresis, after which PBMCs were separated by Ficoll-Histopaque density gradient centrifugation and cryopreserved in liquid nitrogen vapor phase. What the study reported, not specific to this receptor: Sampling was restricted to blood, and TCR repertoires in tissue are likely to differ from TCR repertoires in blood. The small number of donors limited the genetic and exposure-history diversity represented. Based on pairwise subsampling, the degree of clonotype sharing among donors was expected to be affected by sequencing depth.

Using the deep immunoSEQ assay, TCR CDR3 regions were amplified from genomic DNA by multiplex PCR. For each cell subset, the extracted genomic DNA was distributed evenly across all wells of several immunoSEQ 96-well plates, and each plate served as one replicate. Each replicate PCR for unsorted PBMC received roughly 300 ng genomic DNA, equal to 25,000 to 30,000 T cell genomes. Ten immunoSEQ deep assay plates were used to sequence unsorted PBMC genomic DNA. The purified libraries were quantified using a Qubit 3.0 fluorometer, sized with a Bioanalyzer 2100, and then quantified again using the KAPA Library Quantification kit. A separate single-read 150-cycle Illumina NextSeq 550 flow cell was used to sequence each immunoSEQ 96-well plate. The source study handled its data this way. Because the immunoSEQ output included only junctional sequences and no quality scores, the filtering could not be the same as the filtering used for full-length reads. Sequences were annotated with PyIR, a Python wrapper for IgBLAST v1.9, and V/J genes and CDR3 were assigned using IMGT germline references. Reads were filtered out if the reads had weak V/J assignments (E-value above 1e-6), no CDR3, stop codons, out-of-frame junctions, or ambiguous translated residues. V3J clonotypes were defined by identical inferred V gene, J gene, and CDR3 amino acid sequence. The percentage overlap between two repertoires was calculated by dividing the number of shared unique clonotypes by the size of the smaller repertoire. Three approaches were used to assess repertoire richness: RTK rarefaction, the Chao1 estimator, and Recon v2.1 estimates of unobserved clonotypes. TCRdb retrieved this table from immuneACCESS and kept in-frame rearrangements only. Not all clones are present; in checked studies, unresolved V genes account for under half, and no reason is known for the remainder. The V and J calls and the clone size are those of that table, but D and trimming were determined from the DNA. The sample yields around 450,000 clones; around 79% were counted once. The top ten clones comprise under 15% of the sample.

A word on this clone: It has no known antigen specificity. No much larger clonotype is one base removed from it; base qualities were not supplied.

This clonotype was sampled from a woman aged 40 to 50 in good health. Some clones in this sample may be carry-over from other donors' samples. Material for sequencing was PBMCs. The rearranged chain carries TRBV19 and TRBJ2-5; no confident D gene assignment can be made. The CDR3 protein is CASSIGVLETQYF. The nucleotide sequence is given as TGTGCCAGTAGTATAGGGGTACTTGAGACCCAGTACTTC.